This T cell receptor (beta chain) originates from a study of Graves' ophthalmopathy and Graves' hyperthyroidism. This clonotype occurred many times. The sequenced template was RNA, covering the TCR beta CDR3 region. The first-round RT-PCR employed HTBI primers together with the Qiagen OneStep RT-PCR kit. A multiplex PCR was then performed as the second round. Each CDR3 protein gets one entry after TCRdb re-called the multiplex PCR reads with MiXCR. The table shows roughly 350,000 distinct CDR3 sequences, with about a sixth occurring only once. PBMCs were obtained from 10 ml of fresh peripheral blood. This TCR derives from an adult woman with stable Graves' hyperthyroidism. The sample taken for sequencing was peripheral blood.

CDR3 in DNA: TGTGCCAGCAGTTACTCGACTAGCGGGAGGGTGAACTACGAGCAGTACTTC. Translation gives CASSYSTSGRVNYEQYF. The chain carries TRBV6-2 or TRBV6-3 and TRBJ2-7, with TRBD2 matching 14 bases. CDR1 and CDR2 (germline): MNHEY, SVGEGT. The CDR3 totals 17 residues. Unmatched junction bases numbered 4, after V lost 0 bases and J lost 3 bases.